This T cell receptor beta chain stems from a study of blood T cell repertoires in COVID-19. Across the whole study: Nucleic acid was either cDNA or gDNA, and it came from T cells, B-cell-depleted T cells, or PBMCs.

The ends lost 7 bases at V and 4 bases at J; junction bases unmatched: 4. The CDR3 spans 13 residues. CDR1 SEHNR and CDR2 FQNEAQ come from the germline V gene (reference sequence). Assay used: immunoSEQ multiplex PCR; TCRdb lists only in-frame clones, some missing. The repertoire includes about 82,000 clones, under 90% of them detected once, and 12% sits in the top ten. This clone appeared a single time. The clonotype was recovered from a woman aged 40 to 50 with active or convalescent COVID-19. The V and J genes are TRBV7-9 and TRBJ2-5; 9 positions agree with TRBD1. The source material was peripheral blood. Written as DNA, the CDR3 is TGTGCCAGCAAGGGGACAGGGCCAGAGACCCAGTACTTC. Encoded protein: CASKGTGPETQYF.